This T cell receptor (beta chain) comes out of a study of blood T cell repertoires in COVID-19. Looking at the study overall: Samples of COVID-19 (acute and convalescent) were obtained from the United States, Italy and Spain. Nucleic acid was either cDNA or gDNA, and it came from T cells, B-cell-depleted T cells, or PBMCs.

CDR1 LNHDA and CDR2 SQIVND come from the germline V gene (reference sequence). The CDR3 covers 14 residues. The V and J ends lost 7 bases and 5 bases respectively, with 15 bases between them. Authors' analysis steps: Amplification from reference gene primers served as the basis for estimated nucleated cell counts. Measured with immunoSEQ multiplex PCR; TCRdb has only the in-frame clones, and not every one. V and J calls and clone size follow that table, whereas D and trimming were derived from the DNA. The sample holds approximately 36,000 clones, 90% seen once. The chain combines TRBV19 with TRBJ1-5; maybe TRBD1 (5 bases). The sample taken for sequencing was peripheral blood. The TCR sequence derives from a man aged 60 to 69 with active or convalescent COVID-19. For the CDR3, the DNA is TGTGCCAGTAAGGGGTGGGGTGGCGATCAGCCCCAGCATTTT. Its translation: CASKGWGGDQPQHF.